Sequencing of this T cell receptor (beta chain) was carried out in a study of blood T cell repertoires in COVID-19. Study-wide background: Sources were T cells, B-cell-depleted T cells, or PBMCs; the material itself was cDNA or gDNA.

The method was immunoSEQ multiplex PCR; TCRdb's version includes in-frame clones alone and lacks a portion of them. The profile shows tens of thousands of clones, about nine tenths of them singletons. Germline CDR1 GTSNPN, CDR2 SVGIG (reference sequence). Trimming took 2 bases from V and 1 from J, leaving 11 bases between them. The CDR3 sequence is 14 residues long. This TCR derives from a human donor in a cohort sampled during active COVID-19. V and J are TRBV30 and TRBJ1-1, with D possibly being TRBD1 (5 bases). The sequenced sample was peripheral blood. CDR3 nucleotide sequence: TGTGCCTGGAGTCGTGGGGGGGGGAACACTGAAGCTTTCTTT. Translating it yields CAWSRGGGNTEAFF.